This note documents a single T cell receptor (beta chain) sequence. The antigen it binds to is not known. It has no much larger one-base neighbor in the sample; base qualities were not kept. These data are taken from a study of cytomegalovirus exposure and HLA in healthy donors (dated by TCRdb to 2016 to 2017). In terms of the full investigation: According to an earlier analysis of a few hundred of the donors, about 170 million T cells yielded over 90 million unique TCR beta sequences and around 300 Gb of sequence data. Roughly 300 gigabases of sequencing data and 70 million to 95 million unique TCR sequences made up an early release that covered roughly 670 HLA-typed donors. Of the roughly 400 genotyped donors, roughly 76% were placed in the genetic ancestry cluster associated with self-reported Caucasian donors. The study aimed to test whether signatures of past pathogen exposure could be identified by cataloging public T cell receptors. Using immunosequencing, the study profiled T cell repertoires from about 610 subjects and related those repertoires to cytomegalovirus serostatus. In addition to the first cohort of 650 to 750 subjects, a separate validation cohort of about 120 different subjects was used. To predict cytomegalovirus infection status, the study combined high-throughput TCR immunosequencing, statistical association of individual TCRs with disease status, and machine learning. A later analysis re-examined previously published TCR beta repertoires from more than 650 donors and added high-resolution HLA genotyping to investigate patterns of TCR occurrence. Rather than drawing on any new phenotypic data, the later analysis identified candidate immune exposures from TCR beta sequences and the way those sequences occurred across donors. To decide whether each TCR beta V gene segment behaved as functional or pseudogenic, an earlier analysis of 587 of the donors relied on high-throughput TCR beta sequencing. Donor age, sex, ethnicity and CMV serostatus were compiled alongside the repertoire data. A later genetic analysis took genome-wide SNP genotypes for about three fifths of the 666 donors and used that subset as a discovery cohort. All discovery cohort repertoires had been generated on a single sequencing platform. Both class I and class II loci were covered by HLA typing, at four-digit resolution. Typing coverage varied by locus: roughly 629-630 donors for A, B, C, DRB1 and DQB1; approximately 500 for DQA1; 600 to 610 for DPA1; more than 450 for DPB1. Roughly five DR-DQ haplotypes were treated as single units for association and clustering because of strong linkage in the cohort. Among 300 to 500 genotyped donors of the cohort, an average of roughly 230,000 unique TCR beta nucleotide sequences was sequenced per donor, of which roughly 17% were non-productive. Results the study describes overall, beyond this receptor: According to a later genetic analysis, donors in an Asian-associated ancestry cluster had fewer N-insertions in productive TCRs than the approximately 670-donor mean. A few of the identified cytomegalovirus-associated TCR beta chains were confirmed in vitro to be specific for cytomegalovirus antigens. In a later analysis, most CMV-associated TCR beta chains were found to appear HLA-restricted, with HLA associations seemingly driven largely by CMV exposure. A cluster of highly shared sequence variants was judged likely to be a technical artifact of the sequencing pipeline. Across donors, most TCR sequences were observed very rarely, whereas some public TCRs were present in many individuals. An association between a missense DCLRE1C variant and V-gene and J-gene trimming of TCR beta chains was found in a later genetic analysis and replicated in an independent cohort. The authors suggested that the approach could potentially be generalized to other disease states and immunological phenotypes. Fewer than 20 rarely observed V segments, including chromosome 9 orphons, were excluded from the earlier analysis of several hundred of the donors because counts were too low. In a later analysis, HLA-associated TCR beta chains showed more clonal expansion and lower generation probabilities than non-associated chains that were equally common. Presence/absence analyses assumed roughly uniform sequencing depth across donors, an assumption that may not hold. In an earlier analysis of some 500 of the donors, most TCR beta V segments appeared in productive rearrangements about 87% or about 30% of the time, broadly matching IMGT annotations. According to a later analysis, parvovirus B19, influenza, CMV and Epstein-Barr virus appeared linked to several top co-occurrence clusters. A further reported finding was that TCR beta sequences accurately predicted the HLA-A and HLA-B alleles for most subjects in the first cohort. Linkage disequilibrium might explain the correlated functional status among segregating V segments, but an unknown experimental factor could not be excluded. Only TCR beta chains were sequenced in this cohort, and the absence of alpha or paired-chain data limited detectable features. Strong co-occurrence of HLA alleles, especially DR and DQ, made assigning TCR associations to individual alleles difficult. Some IMGT-functional V segments, including TRBV6-2 and TRBV6-3, could not be distinguished by the 87-base-pair reads and were therefore excluded. In both the original and validation cohorts, the classifier was reported to diagnose cytomegalovirus status with high specificity and sensitivity. CMV serostatus was the only immune exposure information available for the cohort. In a later analysis, the rate of TCR association differed among HLA loci, with DRB1 alleles having the most associated TCRs and HLA-C alleles having the fewest. Because HLA typing was unavailable for some donors at each locus, only the typed subset was used in association tests. A total of fewer than 200 TCR beta chains were listed by the study as associated with cytomegalovirus. At a false discovery rate of 0.05, a later analysis linked some 17,000 TCR beta sequences to specific HLA alleles.

The CDR3 holds 14 amino acids from the cysteine to the phenylalanine. The kept DNA is CDR3 alone, 42 bases in frame from the first base. V is reduced by 0 bases and J by 8 bases, leaving a spacing of 13 bases between them. According to the germline V gene (reference sequence), CDR1 reads MNHEY and CDR2 reads SMNVEV. The cohort comprised some 680 healthy bone marrow donors. At the time of sampling, all cohort members were nominally healthy, though unrecorded immune exposures were likely present. The donor was CMV seronegative and was included in the group of a few hundred seronegative cohort members. Each donor provided a peripheral blood sample, and peripheral blood mononuclear cells were used for TCR beta sequencing. The Qiagen DNeasy Blood Extraction Kit was used to extract genomic DNA from the blood cell samples. The protocol used for the library was the immunoSEQ multiplex PCR assay. For the multiplex PCR, a mixture combining 60 forward primers for TCR Vbeta segments and 13 reverse primers for TCR Jbeta segments was used. The CDR3 region of rearranged TCR beta genes was amplified from genomic DNA with a multiplex PCR assay. The amplified TCR beta libraries were sequenced on the Illumina HiSeq System as 87-base-pair reads. The source study handled its data this way. In a later analysis, some 80 million unique TCR beta chains were counted across the roughly 610 repertoires, and roughly 10 million of these chains were shared by at least two donors. Raw reads were error-corrected and collapsed into unique sequences by a nearest-neighbor algorithm in which closely related sequences were merged to remove PCR and sequencing errors. CDR3 sequences were aligned to IMGT reference sequences to assign V, D and J gene segments. Each retained sequence needed at least a six-nucleotide match to both a V gene segment and a J gene segment. Rearrangements were called productive when the CDR3 lacked stop codons and stayed in frame with V and J; all others were non-productive. CDR3 was defined according to IMGT convention as the region running from the second conserved V-encoded cysteine to the conserved J-encoded phenylalanine. The earlier analysis of about 590 of the donors excluded sequences that lacked an unambiguous match to a single V gene segment. In an earlier analysis of about 590 of the donors, a V segment was called functional when productive rearrangements were above 56.7%, and segregating when the standard deviation between donors exceeded 5%. A statistical classification framework was developed to diagnose cytomegalovirus status using the catalog of TCR beta chain sequences. A later analysis assigned V and J genes by comparing TCR nucleotide sequences with IMGT/GENE-DB human TR gene sequences. The TCRdist pipeline was used in a later analysis to assign CDR3 sequences and most-parsimonious VDJ recombination scenarios. In a later analysis, every TCR beta chain was defined by the combination of its CDR3 amino acid sequence and its V-gene family, and reads without a unique V-gene family were dropped. As a way to deal with suspected cross-contamination and a sequencing artifact, a later analysis dropped nearly 600 nucleotide sequences that were highly shared and had low generation probability. In a later analysis, a clonal expansion index for each public chain was calculated from normalized within-repertoire ranks of inferred template counts. In a later analysis, generation probabilities were computed using a VDJ recombination model fitted to out-of-frame rearrangements, and the results were checked against IGoR. Hypergeometric tests were used in a later analysis to score TCR-TCR, TCR-HLA and TCR-CMV co-occurrence, with a repertoire-size bias correction applied to the TCR pairs. False discovery rates were estimated in a later analysis by permuting HLA or CMV assignments 20 times. In a later analysis, co-occurring TCRs were grouped using DBSCAN, and TCRdist sequence similarity was added for clustering within HLA-allele-positive subsets. Repertoires with fewer than 30,000 or more than 120,000 public chains were left out of co-occurrence clustering, as were about 5 repertoires with anomalous nucleotide sharing. TCRdb retrieved this table from immuneACCESS and kept in-frame rearrangements only. Not all clones are present; in checked studies, unresolved V genes account for under half, and no reason is known for the remainder. V, J and clone size are those of that table, while D and trimming were read from the DNA. Recorded for this sample are more than 85,000 clones; under 85% of them occurred a single time. The ten largest clonotypes hold around 1.3% of the sample.

What was sequenced was PBMCs. The receptor chain draws on TRBV27 and TRBJ1-2; perhaps TRBD1 is the D gene, with 5 bases matching. This clonotype was sampled from a man aged 35 to 55 in good health and CMV-seronegative. The nucleotide sequence reads TGTGCCAGCAGTTTATCTCTCAGGGTAGAGGGCTACACCTTC. Translation gives CASSLSLRVEGYTF.